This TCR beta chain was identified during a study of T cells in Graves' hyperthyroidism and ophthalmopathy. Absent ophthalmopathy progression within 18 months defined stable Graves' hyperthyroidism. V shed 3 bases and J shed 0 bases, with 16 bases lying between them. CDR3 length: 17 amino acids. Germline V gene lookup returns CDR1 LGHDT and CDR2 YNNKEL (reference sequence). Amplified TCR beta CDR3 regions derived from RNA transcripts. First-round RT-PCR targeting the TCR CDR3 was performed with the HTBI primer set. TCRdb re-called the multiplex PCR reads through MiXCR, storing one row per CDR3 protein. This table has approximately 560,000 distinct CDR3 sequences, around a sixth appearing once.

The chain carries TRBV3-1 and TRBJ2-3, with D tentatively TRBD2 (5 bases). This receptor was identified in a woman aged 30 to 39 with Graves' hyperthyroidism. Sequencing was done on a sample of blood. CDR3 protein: CASSHHAGETSTDTQYF. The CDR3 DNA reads TGTGCCAGCAGCCACCATGCGGGTGAAACTAGCACAGATACGCAGTATTTT.